The 20 T cell receptor delta chains presented below share a single source sample, sequenced in a study of gamma-delta chains in newborns, infants, children. TCRdb reanalysed the reads with CATT. The table includes around 11,000 delta-chain clones, roughly 8.5% detected once. The specimen was blood. All receptors derive from a child who was a newborn, infant or young child, either healthy, febrile or measles-vaccinated (not recorded which).

On this clone: One junction end disagrees with the germline gene, perhaps due to a read error. Other DNA sequences in this sample translate to the same CDR3. The chain has TRDV2 and TRDJ1; no definite D call. Germline assignment: CDR1 GEAIGNYY and CDR2 EKD. This CDR3 region has 14 residues. The CDR3, as DNA: TGCGCCTGTGACCCCATCCTGGAGGCCGATAAACTCATCTTT. Translating gives CACDPILEADKLIF.

This sequence joins TRDV2 and TRDJ1; the D gene could be TRDD2 or TRDD3 (9 bases each). Trimming took off 1 base at V and 0 bases at J, with 41 bases between the two ends. Germline lookup yields CDR1 GEAIGNYY and CDR2 EKD. The length of the CDR3 is 25 residues. The CDR3 loop reads CACDTIRLPTFVNTGDTEYTDKLIF. DNA of the CDR3: TGTGCCTGTGACACGATTCGCCTTCCTACGTTCGTTAACACTGGGGATACGGAGTACACCGATAAACTCATCTTT.

The chain links TRDV2 to TRDJ1; 12 nucleotides match TRDD3. This CDR3 has 16 residues. Germline V gene sequence: CDR1 GEAIGNYY, CDR2 EKD. V was pared by 8 bases and J by 4 bases, with 13 bases of the junction left unmatched. CDR3 sequence reads: CAFSLYWGIPSDKLIF. The DNA for the CDR3 is TGTGCCTTTTCTTTGTACTGGGGGATACCCAGCGATAAACTCATCTTT.

This clone was counted between two and nine times. The chain is built from TRDV2 and TRDJ1, with 12 bases fitting TRDD3. Germline loops: CDR1 GEAIGNYY, CDR2 EKD. The CDR3 sequence is 15 residues long. V shed 3 bases, J shed 3 bases, and the junction held 4 bases outside the gene matches. In DNA form, the CDR3 reads TGTGCCTGTGACCCACTGGGGGATACTCCCGATAAACTCATCTTT. Residues: CACDPLGDTPDKLIF.

This clone was seen just once. J gene TRDJ2 was identified, but the V gene was not called; whether TRDD3, the table's D call, matches the DNA was not checked. The CDR3 has 17 amino acids. The chain's CDR3 is CACDPLLGDTLTAQLFF. The CDR3 DNA is TGTGCCTGTGATCCTCTACTGGGGGATACGCTAACAGCACAACTCTTCTTT.

The table lists this clone with a few counts. The rearrangement joins TRDV2 to TRDJ1; TRDD3 might be the D (6 bases). The CDR3 length is 14 residues. Germline V gives CDR1 GEAIGNYY, CDR2 EKD. Trimming removed 3 bases from V and 2 bases from J, with 12 bases in between. This chain's CDR3 is CACDLGKGTDKLIF. CDR3 DNA sequence: TGTGCCTGTGACCTGGGGAAGGGGACCGATAAACTCATCTTT.

Turning to this clone: One junction end does not reproduce the germline sequence, and a read error may be involved. The V and J genes are TRDV1 and TRDJ1; 8 positions match TRDD3. CDR1 TSWWSYY and CDR2 QGS come from the germline V gene. The CDR3 runs to 21 residues. The CDR3 protein is CALGTRPSNLLGAPYTGKLIF. CDR3 DNA sequence: TGTGCTCTTGGGACGCGGCCTTCCAACTTACTGGGGGCCCCGTACACCGGTAAACTCATCTTT.

This clone has just a few counts. The chain couples TRDV2 to TRDJ3, with 7 bases matching TRDD3. Germline V gene data show CDR1 as GEAIGNYY and CDR2 as EKD. The CDR3 length is 19 residues. J was trimmed by 1 base and V by 0 bases; bases with no gene match: 8. The CDR3 loop is CACDTLPGDGSWDTRQMFF. In DNA, the CDR3 is TGTGCCTGTGACACCCTGCCGGGGGATGGGTCCTGGGACACCCGACAGATGTTTTTC.

The chain has TRDV1 and TRDJ1; D may correspond to TRDD2 or TRDD3 (5 bases each). This CDR3 comprises 18 residues. V was clipped by 5 bases and J by 2 bases, with 24 bases between them. Germline values: CDR1 TSWWSYY, CDR2 QGS. CDR3 nucleotide sequence: TGTGCTCTTGGGCCAATTACCCTACACCCACTGGAAACCGATAAACTCATCTTT. It translates to CALGPITLHPLETDKLIF.

By frequency in the sample, this clone is medium-sized. This chain uses TRDV2 with TRDJ1; 8 bases line up with TRDD3. V lost 2 bases, J lost 3 bases, and 7 bases stayed unmatched. CDR1 and CDR2 from the germline V gene are GEAIGNYY and EKD. The CDR3 has 15 residues. The CDR3 protein is CACDILGGSSDKLIF. The CDR3 DNA sequence: TGTGCCTGTGACATTCTTGGGGGATCCTCCGATAAACTCATCTTT.

This clone is medium-sized. Other DNA sequences in this specimen translate into the identical CDR3. V gene TRDV2 combines with J gene TRDJ1; D is possibly TRDD3 (5 bases). The V and J ends lost 1 base and 0 bases respectively, with 8 bases between them. The CDR3 totals 14 residues. Germline-derived CDR1 and CDR2 are GEAIGNYY and EKD. The CDR3 DNA sequence: TGTGCCTGTGACACTCTCTGGGACACCGATAAACTCATCTTT. It yields the protein CACDTLWDTDKLIF.

This clone occurred a few times. The same CDR3 can be traced to other DNA sequences in this sample. The chain joins TRDV2 to TRDJ2; 11 bases map to TRDD3. The CDR3 length is 16 residues. Germline V gives CDR1 GEAIGNYY, CDR2 EKD. V lost 3 bases and J lost 0; bases outside the gene matches: 2. The CDR3 here is CACDVLGDTLTAQLFF. The CDR3 DNA is TGTGCCTGTGACGTACTGGGGGATACTTTGACAGCACAACTCTTCTTT.

Regarding this clone: The sample carries other DNA sequences with the same CDR3. The chain has TRDV2 and TRDJ3; 8 bases map to TRDD3. The CDR3 has 18 amino acids. Germline V gene data show CDR1 as GEAIGNYY and CDR2 as EKD. V was pared by 1 base and J by 1 base, with 5 bases of the junction left unmatched. The CDR3 DNA reads as TGTGCCTGTGACACGGCTGGGGGAAGGTCCTGGGACACCCGACAGATGTTTTTC. It yields the protein CACDTAGGRSWDTRQMFF.

In the case of this clone: One base away lies a much larger clone, so this may be a sequencing read error. V usage is TRDV2 and J usage is TRDJ1, with TRDD3 matching 8 bases. The CDR3 has 14 amino acids. Germline values: CDR1 GEAIGNYY, CDR2 EKD. The CDR3 nucleotides read TGTGCCTGTGACACGCTGGGGGACACCGATAAAATCATCTTT. This sequence encodes CACDTLGDTDKIIF.

The J gene call is TRDJ1, but no V gene call exists; the DNA was not compared with TRDD3, the D call given in the table. The CDR3 is 21 residues long. CDR3: CACDTYFTGGYTAPNTDKLIF. CDR3 nucleotides: TGTGCCTGTGACACTTATTTTACTGGGGGATACACGGCCCCCAACACCGATAAACTCATCTTT.

Remarks on this clone: In the same sample, other DNA sequences code for this CDR3. The chain recombines TRDV2 with TRDJ1, with D perhaps matching TRDD3 (6 bases). The CDR3 covers 15 residues. Germline CDR1 GEAIGNYY, CDR2 EKD. V lost 0 bases, J lost 0 bases, and 10 bases lay in between. CDR3: CACDTLGPYTDKLIF. The CDR3 DNA sequence: TGTGCCTGTGACACCCTGGGGCCGTACACCGATAAACTCATCTTT.

A remark on this clone: The sample has other DNA sequences that encode this CDR3 too. CDR3 nucleotides: TGTGCCTGTGACAGTGGGGGATACGGCTCCTGGGACACCCGACAGATGTTTTTC. Amino acid sequence: CACDSGGYGSWDTRQMFF. The chain recombines TRDV2 with TRDJ3; 11 bases align to TRDD3. The trim removed 2 bases at V and 0 bases at J, leaving 2 bases unmatched. CDR3 size: 18 residues. Germline values: CDR1 GEAIGNYY, CDR2 EKD.

The J gene was recorded as TRDJ3; no V gene was called; TRDD3, as called in the table, went unchecked against the DNA. CDR3 length: 19 amino acids. The CDR3 bases are TGTGCCTGTGACACTGGGGGATCCCCGAGCTCCTGGGACACCCGACAGATGTTTTTC. Its translation: CACDTGGSPSSWDTRQMFF.

The J gene is TRDJ1, while no V gene call was made; TRDD3 is the table's D call, not checked against the DNA. The CDR3 is 15 residues long. In DNA, the CDR3 is TGTGCCTGTCTCGTACTGGGGGCCCACCCCGATAAACTCATCTTT. It yields the protein CACLVLGAHPDKLIF.

Worth noting for this clone: At one end the junction does not follow the germline gene, possibly because of a read error. J is TRDJ3 and V is TRDV2, with 8 bases identical to TRDD3. Germline V gene data show CDR1 as GEAIGNYY and CDR2 as EKD. The length of the CDR3 is 18 residues. The CDR3 nucleotides are TGTGCCTGTGACACCCTTACTGGGGATACCTGGGACACCCGACGGATGTTTTTC. Protein sequence: CACDTLTGDTWDTRRMFF.